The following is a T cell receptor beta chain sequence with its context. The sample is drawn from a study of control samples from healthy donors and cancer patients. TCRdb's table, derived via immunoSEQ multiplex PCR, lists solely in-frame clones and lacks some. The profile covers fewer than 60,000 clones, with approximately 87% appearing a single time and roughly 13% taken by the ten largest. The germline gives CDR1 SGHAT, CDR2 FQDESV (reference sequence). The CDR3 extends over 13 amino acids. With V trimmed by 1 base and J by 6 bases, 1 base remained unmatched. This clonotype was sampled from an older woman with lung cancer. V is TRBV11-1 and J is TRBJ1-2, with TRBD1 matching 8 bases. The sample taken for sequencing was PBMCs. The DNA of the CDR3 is TGTGCCAGCAGCTTAGGGACAGGGCATGGCTACACCTTC. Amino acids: CASSLGTGHGYTF.